The clone carrying this TCR beta chain was detected ten times or more. This CDR3 has 15 residues. Trimming removed 2 bases at V and 4 bases at J, with 15 bases between. Germline V lookup: CDR1 ENHRY, CDR2 SYGVKD. It was at first hyperthyroidism diagnosis, before any ophthalmopathy symptoms, that the blood sample was taken. The TCR beta CDR3 regions underwent amplification using RNA transcripts as the source. Primed by the HTBI set, a first-round RT-PCR was run on the TCR CDR3. TCRdb passed the multiplex PCR reads through MiXCR, listing each CDR3 protein once. The sample consists of under 400,000 distinct CDR3 sequences, approximately 14% of them appearing once. The data belong to a study of T cells in Graves' hyperthyroidism and ophthalmopathy.

The V call is TRBV10-3, the J call TRBJ2-7; possibly TRBD1 for D (5 bases). The receptor's source is a woman aged 18-29 years with Graves' hyperthyroidism that later progressed to Graves' ophthalmopathy. The material sequenced was blood. CDR3 nucleotides: TGTGCCATCAGTGAGGCGAACAGGCAATATTACGAGCAGTACTTC. Protein product: CAISEANRQYYEQYF.